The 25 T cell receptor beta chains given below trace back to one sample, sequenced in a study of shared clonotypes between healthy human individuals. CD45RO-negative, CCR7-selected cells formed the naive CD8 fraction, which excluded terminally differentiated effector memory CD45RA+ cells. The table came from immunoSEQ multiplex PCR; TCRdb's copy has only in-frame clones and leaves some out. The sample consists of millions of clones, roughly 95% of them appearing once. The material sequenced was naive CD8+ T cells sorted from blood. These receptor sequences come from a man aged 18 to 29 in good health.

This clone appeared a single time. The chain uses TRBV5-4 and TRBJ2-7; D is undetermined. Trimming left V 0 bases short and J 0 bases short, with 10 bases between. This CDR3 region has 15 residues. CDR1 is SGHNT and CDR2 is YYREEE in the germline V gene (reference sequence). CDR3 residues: CASSLGQAASYEQYF. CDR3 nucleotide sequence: TGTGCCAGCAGCTTGGGGCAGGCCGCCTCCTACGAGCAGTACTTC.

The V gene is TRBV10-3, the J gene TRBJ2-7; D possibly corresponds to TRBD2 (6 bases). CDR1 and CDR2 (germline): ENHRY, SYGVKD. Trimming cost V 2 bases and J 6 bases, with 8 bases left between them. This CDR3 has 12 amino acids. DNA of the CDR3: TGTGCCATCAGTGAGGGGGGGATCGAGCAGTACTTC. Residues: CAISEGGIEQYF.

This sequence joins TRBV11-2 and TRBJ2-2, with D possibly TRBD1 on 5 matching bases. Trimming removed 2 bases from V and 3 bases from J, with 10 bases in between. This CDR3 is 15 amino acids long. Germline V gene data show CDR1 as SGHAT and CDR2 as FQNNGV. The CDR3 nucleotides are TGTGCCAGCAGCTTAACCAGGGTATACACCGGGGAGCTGTTTTTT. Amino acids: CASSLTRVYTGELFF.

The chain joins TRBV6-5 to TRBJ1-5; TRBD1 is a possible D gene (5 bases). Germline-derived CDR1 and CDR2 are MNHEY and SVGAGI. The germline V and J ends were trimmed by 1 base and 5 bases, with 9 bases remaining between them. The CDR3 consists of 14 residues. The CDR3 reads CASSYFEGDQPQHF. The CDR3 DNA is TGTGCCAGCAGTTACTTCGAAGGGGATCAGCCCCAGCATTTT.

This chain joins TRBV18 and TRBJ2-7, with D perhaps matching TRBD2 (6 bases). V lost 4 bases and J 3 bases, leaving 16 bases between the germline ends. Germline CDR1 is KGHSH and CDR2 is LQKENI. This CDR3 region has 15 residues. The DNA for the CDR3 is TGTGCCAGCTCACTTACGGCGGGGCGCGACTACGAGCAGTACTTC. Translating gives CASSLTAGRDYEQYF.

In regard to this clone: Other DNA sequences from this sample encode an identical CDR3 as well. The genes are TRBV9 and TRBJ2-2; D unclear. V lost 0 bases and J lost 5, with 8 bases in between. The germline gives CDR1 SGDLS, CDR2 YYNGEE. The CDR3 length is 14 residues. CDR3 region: CASSVERATGELFF. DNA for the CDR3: TGTGCCAGCAGCGTAGAGCGCGCGACCGGGGAGCTGTTTTTT.

DNA for the CDR3: TGTGCCAGCAGTTTCGCGACTAACGAGCAGTACTTC. Protein: CASSFATNEQYF. The V call is TRBV28, the J call TRBJ2-7, with D possibly matching TRBD2 (5 bases). The CDR3 is 12 amino acids. Trimming removed 3 bases from V and 5 bases from J, with 8 bases in between. Germline V gene lookup returns CDR1 MDHEN and CDR2 SYDVKM.

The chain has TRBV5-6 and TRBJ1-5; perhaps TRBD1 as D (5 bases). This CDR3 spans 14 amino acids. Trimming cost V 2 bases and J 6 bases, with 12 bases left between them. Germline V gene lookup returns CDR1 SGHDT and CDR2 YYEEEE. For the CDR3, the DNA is TGTGCCAGCAGCTTTTGGGGGATCACTCAGCCCCAGCATTTT. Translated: CASSFWGITQPQHF.

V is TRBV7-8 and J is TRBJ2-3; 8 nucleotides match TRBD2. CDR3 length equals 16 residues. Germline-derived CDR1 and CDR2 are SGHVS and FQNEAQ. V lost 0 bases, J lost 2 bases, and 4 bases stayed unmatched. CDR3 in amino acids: CASSLARGGTTDTQYF. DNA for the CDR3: TGTGCCAGCAGCTTAGCACGGGGGGGCACCACAGATACGCAGTATTTT.

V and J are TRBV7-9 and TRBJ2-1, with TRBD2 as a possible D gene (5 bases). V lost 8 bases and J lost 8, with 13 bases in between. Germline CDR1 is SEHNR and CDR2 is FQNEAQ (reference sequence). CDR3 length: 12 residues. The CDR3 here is CASRDMWDEQFF. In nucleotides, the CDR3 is TGTGCCAGCCGGGATATGTGGGATGAGCAGTTCTTC.

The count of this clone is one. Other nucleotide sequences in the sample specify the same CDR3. The CDR3 protein is CASSLSGNNQPQHF. CDR3 DNA: TGTGCCAGCAGTTTATCAGGCAACAATCAGCCCCAGCATTTT. The rearrangement links TRBV27 to TRBJ1-5; D call uncertain. Per germline, CDR1 MNHEY and CDR2 SMNVEV (reference sequence). This CDR3 spans 14 amino acids. The ends were cut back, 0 bases at V and 3 bases at J, with 6 bases in the middle.

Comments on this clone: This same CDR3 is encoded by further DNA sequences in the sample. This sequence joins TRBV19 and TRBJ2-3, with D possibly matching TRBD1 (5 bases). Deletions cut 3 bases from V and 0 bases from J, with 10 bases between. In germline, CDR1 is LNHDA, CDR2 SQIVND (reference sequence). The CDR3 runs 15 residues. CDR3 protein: CASSIGATSTDTQYF. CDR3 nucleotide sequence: TGTGCCAGTAGTATTGGGGCCACTAGCACAGATACGCAGTATTTT.

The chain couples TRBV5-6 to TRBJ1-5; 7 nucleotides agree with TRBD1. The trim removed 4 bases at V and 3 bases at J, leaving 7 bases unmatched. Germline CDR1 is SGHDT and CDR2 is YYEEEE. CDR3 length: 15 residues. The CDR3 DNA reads TGTGCCAGCAGCAAACAGACAGGGAACAATCAGCCCCAGCATTTT. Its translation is CASSKQTGNNQPQHF. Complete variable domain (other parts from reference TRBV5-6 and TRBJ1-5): DAGVTQSPTHLIKTRGQQVTLRCSPKSGHDTVSWYQQALGQGPQFIFQYYEEEERQRGNFPDRFSGHQFPNYSSELNVNALLLGDSALYLCASSKQTGNNQPQHFGDGTRLSIL.

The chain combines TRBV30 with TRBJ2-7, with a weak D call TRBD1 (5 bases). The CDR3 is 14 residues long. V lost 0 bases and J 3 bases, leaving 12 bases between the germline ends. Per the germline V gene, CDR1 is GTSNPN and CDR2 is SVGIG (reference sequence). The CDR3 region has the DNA TGTGCCTGGAGTGTGGCCAGGGTCGACTACGAGCAGTACTTC. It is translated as CAWSVARVDYEQYF.

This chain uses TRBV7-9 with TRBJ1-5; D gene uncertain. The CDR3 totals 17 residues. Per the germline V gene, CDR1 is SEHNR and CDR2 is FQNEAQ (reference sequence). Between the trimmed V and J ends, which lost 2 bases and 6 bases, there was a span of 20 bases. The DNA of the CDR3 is TGTGCCAGCAGCTTAAGCACAATGGAAGAGTTAGGTCAGCCCCAGCATTTT. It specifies CASSLSTMEELGQPQHF.

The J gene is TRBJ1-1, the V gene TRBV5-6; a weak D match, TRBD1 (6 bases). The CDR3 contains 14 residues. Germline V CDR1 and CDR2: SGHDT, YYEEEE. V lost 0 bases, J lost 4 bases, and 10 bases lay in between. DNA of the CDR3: TGTGCCAGCAGCTTGGCAGGGGCGCTCACTGAAGCTTTCTTT. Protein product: CASSLAGALTEAFF.

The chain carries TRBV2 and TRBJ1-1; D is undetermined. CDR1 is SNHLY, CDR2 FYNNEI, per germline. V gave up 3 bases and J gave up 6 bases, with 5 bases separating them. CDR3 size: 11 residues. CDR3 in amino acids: CASSEASEAFF. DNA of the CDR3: TGTGCCAGCAGTGAGGCGTCTGAAGCTTTCTTT. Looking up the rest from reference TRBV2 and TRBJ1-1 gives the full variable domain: EPEVTQTPSHQVTQMGQEVILRCVPISNHLYFYWYRQILGQKVEFLVSFYNNEISEKSEIFDDQFSVERPDGSNFTLKIRSTKLEDSAMYFCASSEASEAFFGQGTRLTVV.

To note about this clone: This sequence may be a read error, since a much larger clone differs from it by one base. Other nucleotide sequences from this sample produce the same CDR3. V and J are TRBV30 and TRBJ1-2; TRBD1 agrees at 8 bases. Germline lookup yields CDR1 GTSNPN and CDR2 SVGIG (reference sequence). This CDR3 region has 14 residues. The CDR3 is CAWTPAGGSYGYTF. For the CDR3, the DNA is TGCGCCTGGACCCCCGCAGGGGGCTCGTATGGCTACACCTTC.

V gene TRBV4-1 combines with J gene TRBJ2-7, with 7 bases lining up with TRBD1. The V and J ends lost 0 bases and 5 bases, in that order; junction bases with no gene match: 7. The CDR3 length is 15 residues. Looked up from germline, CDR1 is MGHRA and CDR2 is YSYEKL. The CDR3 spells CASSQDGQGVNEQYF. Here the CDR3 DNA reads TGCGCCAGCAGCCAAGATGGGCAGGGGGTGAACGAGCAGTACTTC.

CDR3 loop: CAWSRLVGTEAFF. The CDR3 region has the DNA TGTGCCTGGAGCCGTCTCGTGGGGACTGAAGCTTTCTTT. V gene TRBV30 combines with J gene TRBJ1-1; D gene unclear. The CDR3 totals 13 residues. With 3 bases removed from V and 5 bases from J, the gap between germline ends came to 13 bases. CDR1 GTSNPN and CDR2 SVGIG come from the germline V gene (reference sequence).

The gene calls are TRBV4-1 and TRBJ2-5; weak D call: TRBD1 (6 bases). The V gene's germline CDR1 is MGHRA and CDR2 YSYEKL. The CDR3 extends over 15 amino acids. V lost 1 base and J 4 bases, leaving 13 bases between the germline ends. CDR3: CASSQVPRGAETQYF. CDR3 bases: TGCGCCAGCAGCCAAGTTCCCAGGGGCGCAGAGACCCAGTACTTC.

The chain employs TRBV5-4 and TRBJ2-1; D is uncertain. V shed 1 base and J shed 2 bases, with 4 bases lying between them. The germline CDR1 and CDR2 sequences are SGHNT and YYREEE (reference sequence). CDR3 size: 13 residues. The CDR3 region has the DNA TGTGCCAGCAGCTTGATTACCTACAATGAGCAGTTCTTC. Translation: CASSLITYNEQFF.

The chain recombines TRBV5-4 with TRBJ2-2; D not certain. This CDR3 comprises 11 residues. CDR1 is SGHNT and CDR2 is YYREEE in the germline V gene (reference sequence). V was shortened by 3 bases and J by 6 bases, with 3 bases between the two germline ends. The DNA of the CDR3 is TGTGCCAGCAGCTATGCCGGGGAGCTGTTTTTT. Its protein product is CASSYAGELFF. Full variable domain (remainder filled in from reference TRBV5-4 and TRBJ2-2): ETGVTQSPTHLIKTRGQQVTLRCSSQSGHNTVSWYQQALGQGPQFIFQYYREEENGRGNFPPRFSGLQFPNYSSELNVNALELDDSALYLCASSYAGELFFGEGSRLTVL.

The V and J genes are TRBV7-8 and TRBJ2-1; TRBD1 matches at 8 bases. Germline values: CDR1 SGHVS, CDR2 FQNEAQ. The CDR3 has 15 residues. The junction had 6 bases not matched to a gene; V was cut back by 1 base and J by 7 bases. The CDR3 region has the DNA TGTGCCAGCAGCTTAGGAAACAGGGGGTGGAATGAGCAGTTCTTC. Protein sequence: CASSLGNRGWNEQFF.

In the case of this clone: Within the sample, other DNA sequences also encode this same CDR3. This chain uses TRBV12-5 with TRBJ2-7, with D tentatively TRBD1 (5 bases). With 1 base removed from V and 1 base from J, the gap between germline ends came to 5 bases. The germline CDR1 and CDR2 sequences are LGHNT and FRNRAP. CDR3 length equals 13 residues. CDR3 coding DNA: TGTGCTAGTGGTTTGGGACAGTCCTACGAGCAGTACTTC. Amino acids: CASGLGQSYEQYF. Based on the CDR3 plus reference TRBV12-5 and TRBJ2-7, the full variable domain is DARVTQTPRHKVTEMGQEVTMRCQPILGHNTVFWYRQTMMQGLELLAYFRNRAPLDDSGMPKDRFSAEMPDATLATLKIQPSEPRDSAVYFCASGLGQSYEQYFGPGTRLTVT.